The 8 T cell receptor beta chains below come from one sample, sequenced in a study of blood T cell repertoires in COVID-19. Profiled with immunoSEQ multiplex PCR; TCRdb holds only in-frame clones, not every one. The sample carries around 300,000 clones, 70% to 90% recorded once. The sequenced sample was PBMCs or T cells enriched from blood (not recorded which). Receptor source: a woman aged 25 to 39 who had recovered from COVID-19.

The rearrangement links TRBV9 to TRBJ2-3; 8 nucleotides line up with TRBD2. Germline assignment: CDR1 SGDLS and CDR2 YYNGEE. With 4 bases clipped from V and 3 bases from J, the junction kept 16 bases outside the gene matches. The CDR3 runs 18 residues. The CDR3 protein is CASSSRGSGLVPTDTQYF. CDR3 coding DNA: TGTGCCAGCAGCTCTCGAGGGTCGGGACTAGTGCCGACAGATACGCAGTATTTT.

This chain links TRBV2 with TRBJ1-5, with 7 bases identical to TRBD1. Looked up from germline, CDR1 is SNHLY and CDR2 is FYNNEI. V was clipped by 7 bases and J by 7 bases; unmatched bases: 7. The CDR3 has 13 residues. The CDR3 DNA follows: TGTGCCAGCAATTCTGGGACAGCCCAGCCCCAGCATTTT. Protein sequence: CASNSGTAQPQHF. The full variable domain, with the rest looked up from reference TRBV2 and TRBJ1-5, is EPEVTQTPSHQVTQMGQEVILRCVPISNHLYFYWYRQILGQKVEFLVSFYNNEISEKSEIFDDQFSVERPDGSNFTLKIRSTKLEDSAMYFCASNSGTAQPQHFGDGTRLSIL.

This clone turned up a few times. V is TRBV6-5 and J is TRBJ1-1; no clear D. Germline loops: CDR1 MNHEY, CDR2 SVGAGI. V lost 2 bases to trimming and J lost 1 base, with 11 bases between them. The CDR3 runs to 15 residues. In nucleotides, the CDR3 is TGTGCCAGCAGTTACATGCGGGATACGAACACTGAAGCTTTCTTT. As protein: CASSYMRDTNTEAFF.

This chain joins TRBV7-3 and TRBJ1-2; 9 bases align to TRBD1. The CDR3 has 15 amino acids. The germline gives CDR1 SGHTA, CDR2 FQGTGA. Trimming took 5 bases from V and 8 from J; bases not matched to a gene: 12. CDR3 in amino acids: CASSLGQGSPEGYTF. The CDR3 DNA follows: TGTGCCAGCAGCCTAGGACAGGGGTCTCCGGAAGGCTACACCTTC.

The chain joins TRBV4-1 to TRBJ1-1, with unresolved D. There are 16 residues in the CDR3. Trimming took off 0 bases at V and 1 base at J, with 12 bases between the two ends. From germline, CDR1 is MGHRA and CDR2 YSYEKL. The CDR3 DNA follows: TGCGCCAGCAGCCAAGATACGGGGAGGGCGAACACTGAAGCTTTCTTT. It yields the protein CASSQDTGRANTEAFF.

The chain couples TRBV7-8 to TRBJ1-5; D may be TRBD1 (6 bases). V was trimmed by 1 base and J by 2 bases, leaving 9 bases between them. The CDR3 length is 15 residues. Germline V gives CDR1 SGHVS, CDR2 FQNEAQ. CDR3 residues: CASSLVTGRNQPQHF. The DNA of the CDR3 is TGTGCCAGCAGCTTAGTGACAGGCCGCAATCAGCCCCAGCATTTT.

The chain couples TRBV6-1 to TRBJ2-7, with 10 bases lining up with TRBD2. The length of the CDR3 is 13 residues. V lost 9 bases to trimming and J lost 4 bases; unmatched junction nucleotides: 6. Germline values: CDR1 MNHNS, CDR2 SASEGT. The CDR3 sequence is CASSGRSSYEQYF. The CDR3, as DNA: TGTGCCAGTAGCGGGAGGAGCTCGTACGAGCAGTACTTC.

The V gene is TRBV5-1, the J gene TRBJ1-1; 7 bases are a match to TRBD1. The CDR3 is made up of 16 amino acids. J gave up 3 bases and V 4 bases, and 12 bases lay outside the gene matches. Germline CDR1 and CDR2: SGHRS and YFSETQ. CDR3 protein: CASSHRTTGSHTEAFF. The DNA for the CDR3 is TGCGCCAGCAGCCACCGAACGACAGGGTCGCACACTGAAGCTTTCTTT. The full variable domain, in which reference TRBV5-1 and TRBJ1-1 provide the parts outside the CDR3, is KAGVTQTPRYLIKTRGQQVTLSCSPISGHRSVSWYQQTPGQGLQFLFEYFSETQRNKGNFPGRFSGRQFSNSRSEMNVSTLELGDSALYLCASSHRTTGSHTEAFFGQGTRLTVV.